Here is one T cell receptor delta chain with its context. This clone was picked up a small number of times. Its antigen is still unknown. The sample holds no much larger clone one base away, and base qualities are not on file. The sample comes from a study of gammadelta T cells in human blood (dated by TCRdb to 2020 to 2021). What the research found in general, with its limitations: The study reported that microbial exposure appeared to drive polyclonal expansion of innate gamma-delta T cells immediately after birth.

V trim: 0 bases; J trim: 0 bases; unmatched bases: 4. CDR1 is given as GEAIGNYY and CDR2 as EKD, both from the germline V gene. CDR3 length: 18 amino acids, cysteine to phenylalanine. Here the CDR3 DNA is all that survives: 54 bases in frame from base 1. The library was made by RT-PCR. Sequenced using an Illumina MiSeq. Clone calls in TCRdb were regenerated from the public reads with CATT, after which identical DNA sequences shared one row. In this sample the table shows 530 or so delta-chain clones, around 38% of which occur a single time. Over 20% of the sample is in the top ten clones. The sequence was collected from a newborn. The chain joins TRDV2 to TRDJ3; 7 bases in the middle match TRDD3. Sequencing was done on a sample of Vgamma9Vdelta2 gamma-delta T cells from cord blood. The nucleotides are TGTGCCTGTGACACCGGGGGATTTAGCTCCTGGGACACCCGACAGATGTTTTTC. The encoded protein is CACDTGGFSSWDTRQMFF.